This TCR beta chain was sequenced during a study of T-cell reconstitution after alpha-beta-depleted transplantation in children (dated by TCRdb to about 2016). Background on the whole study: Using TCR repertoire profiling, the study followed T-cell immune reconstitution in a quantitative way in children after TCRalphabeta/CD19-depleted allogeneic hematopoietic cell transplantation.

This clonotype was observed at least ten times. What this receptor recognizes is not known. Per-base qualities were not stored, and no clone one base away is much larger. Library prep was done by PCR. The sequencer listed for this sample is Illumina HiSeq 2500. To normalize quantification of the TCRbeta repertoire, the TCR libraries were built with molecular barcoding that relied on unique molecular identifiers. Through fastp at Q25 and MiXCR, TCRdb rebuilt clones from the public reads, retaining in-frame beta chains. One record per CDR3 amino acid sequence lists the most common genes and DNA. Present in this sample are nearly 400,000 distinct CDR3 sequences, roughly 20% of which were seen just once. The ten largest clones add up to around 3.9% of the sample. The input for sequencing was PBMCs from the stem cell graft donor, taken from the stem cell graft. This TCR came from a human donor who donated a stem cell graft to a child with acute myeloid leukemia.

The nucleotide sequence reads TGCAGTGCTAGATCCACTAGATCCCCCACCTACGAGCAGTACTTC. Translated, this is CSARSTRSPTYEQYF. This receptor chain uses TRBV20-1 and TRBJ2-7, with a weak D call of TRBD2 (5 bases match). V was cut back by 2 bases and J by 2 bases, leaving a gap of 16 bases between them. From the germline V gene (reference sequence), CDR1 is DFQATT and CDR2 is SNEGSKA. From the cysteine through the phenylalanine, the CDR3 covers 15 amino acids. The kept DNA is CDR3 alone, 45 bases in frame from the first base.